Listed below are T cell receptor beta chains from one sample, sequenced in a study of siplizumab effects on memory and regulatory T cells. Here immunoSEQ multiplex PCR was the method, and the copy in TCRdb shows in-frame clones only, minus some. The data hold approximately 68,000 clones, with less than 95% observed a single time. Material: CD8+ T cells sorted from blood. The source is a human donor in good health. Each CDR3 is given with its conserved first and last residue. A D gene is named only where the DNA matches it firmly. Expanded clones get a size class; other rows say once, few or many, or leave the size out.

TRBV4-2	TRBJ1-6	TRBD1	few	CASSQGTGETSPLHF	TGTGCCAGCAGCCAGGGGACAGGGGAGACTTCACCCCTCCACTTT
TRBV11-3	TRBJ2-5	-	-	CASSSVGGDQETQYF	TGTGCCAGCAGCTCCGTAGGGGGTGACCAAGAGACCCAGTACTTC
TRBV7-9	TRBJ1-6	-	-	CASSLGQGGSPLHF	TGTGCCAGCAGCTTAGGGCAGGGTGGGTCACCCCTCCACTTT
TRBV6-5	TRBJ2-2	-	-	CASSYTQGHGELFF	TGTGCCAGCAGTTACACCCAGGGGCACGGGGAGCTGTTTTTT
TRBV6-1	TRBJ2-7	TRBD1	-	CASSEGTGVYEQYF	TGTGCCAGCAGTGAAGGGACAGGGGTCTACGAGCAGTACTTC
TRBV2	TRBJ2-2	-	once	CASSDGYKGGELFF	TGTGCCAGCAGTGACGGGTATAAGGGCGGGGAGCTGTTTTTT
TRBV7-9	TRBJ2-5	-	-	CASYSGIQETQYF	TGTGCCAGCTACTCCGGGATACAAGAGACCCAGTACTTC
TRBV7-9	TRBJ2-1	TRBD2	-	CASSSLAGENEQFF	TGTGCCAGCAGCTCCCTAGCGGGAGAAAATGAGCAGTTCTTC
TRBV6-5	TRBJ1-2	-	-	CASSYSQGFGYTF	TGTGCCAGCAGTTACTCTCAGGGGTTTGGCTACACCTTC
TRBV5-1	TRBJ1-2	-	-	CASRSGGDGYTF	TGCGCCAGCAGATCGGGAGGAGATGGCTACACCTTC
TRBV7-2	TRBJ1-2	TRBD1	-	CASSLRGGTGPPNLYGYTF	TGTGCCAGCAGCTTACGAGGGGGGACAGGTCCACCTAACCTGTATGGCTACACCTTC
TRBV7-9	TRBJ2-1	-	-	CASREVGPNPEQFF	TGTGCCAGCAGGGAGGTGGGACCCAATCCTGAGCAGTTCTTC
TRBV7-2	TRBJ1-5	-	few	CASSLEFGWMTQPQHF	TGTGCCAGCAGCTTAGAGTTTGGATGGATGACTCAGCCCCAGCATTTT
TRBV15	TRBJ2-7	-	-	CATSSWGQGLIEQYF	TGTGCCACCAGCTCATGGGGGCAGGGGCTGATCGAGCAGTACTTC
TRBV27	TRBJ1-1	-	-	CASSLMPSTEAFF	TGTGCCAGCAGTTTAATGCCGTCCACTGAAGCTTTCTTT
TRBV7-6	TRBJ2-2	TRBD2	-	CASSERGANTGELFF	TGTGCCAGCAGCGAGCGGGGGGCAAACACCGGGGAGCTGTTTTTT
TRBV6-6	TRBJ1-1	-	-	CASSYHDSLGTEAFF	TGTGCCAGCAGTTACCATGATAGCTTGGGCACTGAAGCTTTCTTT
TRBV28	TRBJ1-1	-	-	CASRGGLETEAFF	TGTGCCAGCAGAGGGGGATTGGAGACTGAAGCTTTCTTT
TRBV7-6	TRBJ2-7	-	-	CASSLPGQNYEQYF	TGTGCCAGCAGCTTACCCGGACAGAACTACGAGCAGTACTTC
TRBV29-1	TRBJ2-3	TRBD2	-	CSVEGASGRWEDTQYF	TGCAGCGTTGAAGGAGCTAGCGGGAGGTGGGAAGATACGCAGTATTTT
TRBV5-6	TRBJ2-3	-	-	CASSLGGTTDTQYF	TGTGCCAGCAGCTTGGGGGGAACTACAGATACGCAGTATTTT
TRBV7-9	TRBJ1-1	TRBD1	-	CASSLAQGAPTEAFF	TGTGCCAGCAGCTTAGCCCAGGGGGCGCCCACTGAAGCTTTCTTT
TRBV27	TRBJ2-7	TRBD2	-	CASSLGGSGTDEQYF	TGTGCCAGCAGTTTGGGGGGTAGCGGGACCGACGAGCAGTACTTC
TRBV6-1	TRBJ2-7	TRBD2	-	CASSEVRGGGASTHEQYF	TGTGCCAGCAGTGAAGTTCGCGGCGGGGGGGCGTCAACCCACGAGCAGTACTTC
TRBV11-3	TRBJ2-2	-	-	CASSLAGNAGELFF	TGTGCCAGCAGCTTGGCAGGGAACGCCGGGGAGCTGTTTTTT
TRBV12-5	TRBJ2-7	-	once	CASGLVTWGGYEQYF	TGTGCTAGTGGTTTGGTGACTTGGGGCGGGTACGAGCAGTACTTC
TRBV27	TRBJ2-3	-	-	CASSYGTTSTDTQYF	TGTGCCAGCAGTTACGGGACCACTAGCACAGATACGCAGTATTTT
TRBV4-2	TRBJ2-1	-	-	CASSQAPESYNEQFF	TGTGCCAGCAGCCAAGCCCCCGAATCCTACAATGAGCAGTTCTTC
TRBV7-9	TRBJ2-7	TRBD2	once	CASSPMGLREQYF	TGTGCCAGCAGCCCGATGGGACTACGGGAGCAGTACTTC
TRBV7-8	TRBJ2-1	-	-	CASSGSWGNEQFF	TGTGCCAGCAGCGGCTCTTGGGGTAATGAGCAGTTCTTC
TRBV7-9	TRBJ2-5	-	few	CASSSSVEGQETQYF	TGTGCCAGCAGCTCTAGCGTAGAAGGGCAAGAGACCCAGTACTTC
TRBV30	TRBJ2-3	-	-	CASELSDTDTQYF	TGTGCCAGCGAACTAAGCGACACAGATACGCAGTATTTT
TRBV4-2	TRBJ2-5	TRBD2	-	CASSPGLAGRQETQYF	TGTGCCAGCAGCCCGGGACTAGCGGGGAGACAAGAGACCCAGTACTTC
TRBV5-8	TRBJ2-3	-	few	CASSSWGTDTQYF	TGTGCCAGCAGCTCCTGGGGCACAGATACGCAGTATTTT
TRBV5-1	TRBJ2-7	TRBD2	-	CASSTGLAYEQYF	TGCGCCAGCAGCACGGGACTAGCCTACGAGCAGTACTTC
TRBV21-1	TRBJ1-2	-	-	CASSKAREVTGGAYGYTF	TGTGCCAGCAGCAAAGCAAGAGAGGTAACAGGGGGCGCGTATGGCTACACCTTC
TRBV11-2	TRBJ1-3	-	-	CASREVAGENTIYF	TGTGCCAGCAGGGAGGTGGCAGGTGAAAACACCATATATTTT
TRBV4-2	TRBJ1-2	TRBD1	-	CAGSQDRSNYGYTF	TGTGCCGGCAGCCAGGACAGGAGTAACTATGGCTACACCTTC
TRBV14	TRBJ2-1	-	-	CASSPAINEQFF	TGTGCCAGCAGCCCCGCGATCAATGAGCAGTTCTTC
TRBV7-9	TRBJ2-7	-	once	CASSEGLTYEQYF	TGTGCCAGCAGCGAGGGCCTAACCTACGAGCAGTACTTC
TRBV7-8	TRBJ1-1	-	once	CASSLAKYGGRGDPMNTEAFF	TGTGCCAGCAGCTTAGCGAAATATGGGGGCAGGGGAGACCCCATGAACACTGAAGCTTTCTTT
TRBV7-4	TRBJ1-2	-	-	CASSLTGPYGYTF	TGTGCCAGCAGCTTAACAGGGCCCTATGGCTACACCTTC
TRBV18	TRBJ1-5	TRBD1	-	CASSPIVGGDRDIYSNQPQHF	TGTGCCAGCTCACCAATCGTCGGCGGGGACAGGGACATTTATAGCAATCAGCCCCAGCATTTT
TRBV6-6	TRBJ1-1	-	once	CASSHREAAFF	TGTGCCAGCAGTCATCGGGAGGCAGCTTTCTTT
TRBV5-1	TRBJ2-2	-	-	CASSFEPTGELFF	TGCGCCAGCAGTTTCGAACCTACCGGGGAGCTGTTTTTT
TRBV6-5	TRBJ1-1	-	once	CASSYISANTEAFF	TGTGCCAGCAGTTACATTTCAGCCAACACTGAAGCTTTCTTT
TRBV10-3	TRBJ2-1	TRBD2	-	CAIKGLESDNEQFF	TGTGCCATCAAGGGACTAGAATCTGACAATGAGCAGTTCTTC
TRBV5-5	TRBJ2-7	TRBD1	few	CASSFGTGAYEQYF	TGTGCCAGCAGCTTCGGGACAGGAGCCTACGAGCAGTACTTC
TRBV6-1	TRBJ2-2	TRBD1	-	CASSGTGGHTGELFF	TGTGCCAGCAGTGGGACAGGGGGCCACACCGGGGAGCTGTTTTTT
TRBV2	TRBJ2-7	TRBD2	-	CASSPAGPGGYEQYF	TGTGCCAGCAGTCCCGCCGGGCCGGGAGGCTACGAGCAGTACTTC
TRBV7-6	TRBJ1-3	-	-	CASSLAGVSGNTIYF	TGTGCCAGCAGCTTAGCCGGGGTTTCTGGAAACACCATATATTTT
TRBV7-6	TRBJ2-2	TRBD1	-	CASSPGTDGELFF	TGTGCCAGCAGCCCCGGGACAGACGGGGAGCTGTTTTTT
TRBV27	TRBJ1-4	-	-	CASSGSEGGFLNGLFF	TGTGCCAGCAGTGGAAGCGAGGGCGGGTTCTTGAATGGACTGTTTTTT
TRBV6-1	TRBJ2-5	-	-	CASSLLGGVETQYF	TGTGCCAGCAGCCTCTTGGGGGGCGTGGAGACCCAGTACTTC